Shown below are 27 T cell receptor beta chains from a single sample sequenced in a study of PD-1 blockade in classical Hodgkin lymphoma. TCRdb's copy holds only in-frame clones and misses some; the assay was immunoSEQ multiplex PCR. Among roughly 25,000 clones, around 80% were seen once, and the ten largest hold about 9.9%. All trial patients relapsed after autologous stem cell transplantation. Sequenced material: peripheral blood mononuclear cells (PBMCs), taken before the second cycle of nivolumab. The receptors originated from a human donor with classical Hodgkin lymphoma.

This chain links TRBV30 with TRBJ1-5, with D unresolved. The V end lost 3 bases, the J end lost 4 bases, and 19 bases lay between the germline ends. The CDR3 is 16 amino acids. Germline loops: CDR1 GTSNPN, CDR2 SVGIG (reference sequence). The CDR3 region has the DNA TGTGCCTGGAGGGAGAGGCGGACCGGGTCTAATCAGCCCCAGCATTTT. It specifies CAWRERRTGSNQPQHF.

Details on this clone: At one boundary the junction diverges from the germline segment, which might be a read error. The rearrangement uses TRBV19 and TRBJ2-2; no definite D call. In germline, CDR1 is LNHDA, CDR2 SQIVND (reference sequence). CDR3 length: 12 residues. The CDR3 loop reads CASSTTAGELFF. CDR3 DNA sequence: TGTGCCAGCAGTACCACAGCCGGGGAGCTGTTTTTT.

In this sample, this clone turned up once. The rearrangement joins TRBV4-2 to TRBJ2-2, with D possibly matching TRBD2 (6 bases). The CDR3 has 10 amino acids. Germline values: CDR1 LGHNA, CDR2 YNFKEQ. Trimming shortened V by 11 bases and J by 5 bases, and 6 bases separated the two germline ends. For the CDR3, the DNA is TGTGCCGCGGGGACCGGGGAGCTGTTTTTT. It specifies CAAGTGELFF.

This chain links TRBV4-3 with TRBJ2-1, with D perhaps TRBD1 (5 bases). Germline values: CDR1 LGHNA, CDR2 YSLEER. The CDR3 runs 17 residues. Between the trimmed V and J ends, which lost 0 bases and 2 bases, there was a span of 14 bases. The CDR3 loop reads CASSQETAFVTYNEQFF. The CDR3 nucleotides are TGCGCCAGCAGCCAAGAGACAGCCTTCGTTACCTACAATGAGCAGTTCTTC.

This chain connects TRBV28 to TRBJ2-7, with D perhaps being TRBD1 or TRBD2 (5 bases each). The CDR3 spans 19 residues. V shed 2 bases and J shed 0 bases, with 23 bases lying between them. Per the germline V gene, CDR1 is MDHEN and CDR2 is SYDVKM. The CDR3 is CASSLRPGSGTRSSYEQYF. The CDR3 nucleotides read TGTGCCAGCAGTTTAAGGCCCGGATCCGGGACCCGGAGCTCCTACGAGCAGTACTTC.

The gene calls are TRBV28 and TRBJ2-7; D gene ambiguous. CDR1 MDHEN and CDR2 SYDVKM come from the germline V gene. The CDR3 is made up of 11 amino acids. The germline V and J ends were trimmed by 3 bases and 5 bases, with 5 bases remaining between them. CDR3 amino acids: CASSFRNEQYF. CDR3 bases: TGTGCCAGCAGTTTTAGAAACGAGCAGTACTTC.

This chain links TRBV10-3 with TRBJ2-1; 10 positions agree with TRBD1. The V and J ends lost 0 bases and 6 bases, in that order; junction bases with no gene match: 2. Germline CDR1 is ENHRY and CDR2 is SYGVKD. The CDR3 totals 15 residues. As DNA, the CDR3 is TGTGCCATCAGTGAGTCAGGGACAGGGGTCAATGAGCAGTTCTTC. It is translated as CAISESGTGVNEQFF.

V is TRBV7-2 and J is TRBJ1-5; D is uncertain. Between the trimmed V and J ends, which lost 6 bases and 3 bases, there was a span of 9 bases. Germline loops: CDR1 SGHTA, CDR2 FQGNSA. The CDR3 spans 13 residues. The CDR3 region is CASSWTYNQPQHF. DNA of the CDR3: TGTGCCAGCAGTTGGACGTACAATCAGCCCCAGCATTTT.

V is TRBV6-5 and J is TRBJ1-1; TRBD1 agrees at 7 bases. Trimming cost V 3 bases and J 9 bases; bases outside gene matches: 13. This CDR3 is built from 15 residues. Germline V CDR1 and CDR2: MNHEY, SVGAGI. CDR3 loop: CASSYGGQSEVKAFF. DNA for the CDR3: TGTGCCAGCAGTTATGGGGGACAGAGTGAAGTCAAAGCTTTCTTT.

This chain links TRBV6-4 with TRBJ2-3, with a possible D match to TRBD2 (6 bases). The CDR3 runs to 16 residues. Deletions cut 0 bases from V and 0 bases from J, with 10 bases between. Germline-derived CDR1 and CDR2 are MRHNA and SNTAGT. This CDR3 is CASSDSAGTSTDTQYF. In nucleotides, the CDR3 is TGTGCCAGCAGTGACTCGGCAGGGACTAGCACAGATACGCAGTATTTT.

The chain joins TRBV7-9 to TRBJ2-7; perhaps TRBD1 as D (6 bases). This CDR3 has 16 residues. Germline V lookup: CDR1 SEHNR, CDR2 FQNEAQ (reference sequence). V gave up 1 base and J gave up 5 bases, with 18 bases separating them. In DNA, the CDR3 is TGTGCCAGCAGCTTAGTAGAGTTTGGACAGAAGGACGAGCAGTACTTC. Protein product: CASSLVEFGQKDEQYF.

The J gene is TRBJ2-7, the V gene TRBV4-1; TRBD2 might be the D (6 bases). The CDR3 extends over 18 amino acids. Germline values: CDR1 MGHRA, CDR2 YSYEKL. Trimming stripped 1 base from V and 1 base from J, with 20 bases between. The CDR3 protein is CASSQGLEAGRRSYEQYF. The CDR3 nucleotides read TGCGCCAGCAGCCAAGGTCTAGAGGCGGGGCGGCGATCCTACGAGCAGTACTTC.

The count of this clone is one. V gene TRBV10-1 combines with J gene TRBJ1-1, with a tentative D call TRBD1 (5 bases). CDR1 is WNHNN, CDR2 SYGVQD, per germline (reference sequence). The CDR3 has 15 amino acids. With 4 bases removed from V and 1 base from J, the gap between germline ends came to 13 bases. CDR3 loop: CASSGIGARNTEAFF. The CDR3 coding sequence is TGCGCCAGCAGTGGGATAGGGGCAAGGAACACTGAAGCTTTCTTT.

The chain carries TRBV4-3 and TRBJ2-7; 10 nucleotides line up with TRBD1. This CDR3 is built from 15 residues. Trimming cost V 3 bases and J 3 bases; bases outside gene matches: 5. The V gene's germline CDR1 is LGHNA and CDR2 YSLEER. DNA for the CDR3: TGCGCCAGCAGCCATGGGACAGGGGCCAACTACGAGCAGTACTTC. Encoded protein: CASSHGTGANYEQYF.

The rearrangement links TRBV19 to TRBJ2-2; 10 bases are shared with TRBD2. Germline CDR1 reads LNHDA; CDR2 reads SQIVND (reference sequence). Trimming took 3 bases from V and 1 from J; bases not matched to a gene: 8. The CDR3 extends over 18 amino acids. As DNA, the CDR3 is TGTGCCAGTAGTATTAGCGGGGGGATCCCCTTGAACACCGGGGAGCTGTTTTTT. Encoded protein: CASSISGGIPLNTGELFF.

The genes are TRBV4-1 and TRBJ2-1; D possibly corresponds to TRBD1 (6 bases). In germline, CDR1 is MGHRA, CDR2 YSYEKL. V lost 1 base to trimming and J lost 7 bases, with 11 bases between them. The CDR3 covers 14 residues. The CDR3 region has the DNA TGCGCCAGCAGCCAAGTCGGTCAGGGGAATGAGCAGTTCTTC. Translating it yields CASSQVGQGNEQFF.

This chain uses TRBV27 with TRBJ1-4, with a weak D call TRBD1 (6 bases). The V gene's germline CDR1 is MNHEY and CDR2 SMNVEV (reference sequence). CDR3 length: 15 residues. The V end was cut by 6 bases, the J end by 6 bases, with 17 bases between. The CDR3 reads CASRRTGIRDEKLFF. In DNA, the CDR3 is TGTGCCAGCAGGAGAACAGGGATTAGGGATGAAAAACTGTTTTTT.

In its sample, this clone was seen a few times. V usage is TRBV4-2 and J usage is TRBJ2-1; 7 positions match TRBD1. This CDR3 region has 15 residues. Germline V gene sequence: CDR1 LGHNA, CDR2 YNFKEQ. The junction had 6 bases not matched to a gene; V was cut back by 4 bases and J by 3 bases. The CDR3 sequence: CASSPPGQRYNEQFF. For the CDR3, the DNA is TGTGCCAGCAGCCCCCCGGGACAGCGCTACAATGAGCAGTTCTTC.

In DNA form, the CDR3 reads TGTGCCAGCAGTTTAACAGTTAGCAATCAGCCCCAGCATTTT. Protein product: CASSLTVSNQPQHF. V usage is TRBV27 and J usage is TRBJ1-5; no reliable D call. From germline, CDR1 is MNHEY and CDR2 SMNVEV (reference sequence). This CDR3 spans 14 amino acids. The germline V and J ends were trimmed by 2 bases and 0 bases, with 5 bases remaining between them.

This clone was seen once. The chain has TRBV2 and TRBJ2-1; TRBD2 might be the D (6 bases). Trimming cost V 1 base and J 4 bases, with 17 bases left between them. Germline CDR1 and CDR2: SNHLY and FYNNEI. CDR3 length: 17 amino acids. CDR3 in DNA: TGTGCCAGCAGTGAAGTCCAATGGGGGGAAAGATACAATGAGCAGTTCTTC. Its translation: CASSEVQWGERYNEQFF.

This clone was detected once. The chain uses TRBV28 and TRBJ2-7; D tentatively reads TRBD1 or TRBD2 (5 bases each). Trimming removed 8 bases at V and 2 bases at J, with 13 bases between. This CDR3 comprises 13 residues. Per germline, CDR1 MDHEN and CDR2 SYDVKM. The CDR3: CASESGATYEQYF. The CDR3 DNA reads TGTGCCAGCGAATCCGGGGCGACCTACGAGCAGTACTTC. The entire variable domain, with the rest obtained from reference TRBV28 and TRBJ2-7, is as follows: DVKVTQSSRYLVKRTGEKVFLECVQDMDHENMFWYRQDPGLGLRLIYFSYDVKMKEKGDIPEGYSVSREKKERFSLILESASTNQTSMYLCASESGATYEQYFGPGTRLTVT.

This clone came up once. V and J are TRBV2 and TRBJ2-7; no clear D. V lost 6 bases to trimming and J lost 4 bases, with 7 bases between them. The CDR3 totals 11 residues. From germline, CDR1 is SNHLY and CDR2 FYNNEI. CDR3 amino acids: CASRLGYEQYF. DNA of the CDR3: TGTGCCAGCAGGTTAGGTTACGAGCAGTACTTC.

This sequence joins TRBV27 and TRBJ2-4, with D perhaps matching TRBD2 (5 bases). The germline V gene encodes CDR1 MNHEY and CDR2 SMNVEV (reference sequence). Trimming removed 1 base from V and 1 base from J, with 8 bases in between. The CDR3 consists of 15 residues. In DNA, the CDR3 is TGTGCCAGCAGTTTATATCGGGGTGCCAAAAACATTCAGTACTTC. It codes for CASSLYRGAKNIQYF.

The gene calls are TRBV4-1 and TRBJ2-5, with D hard to call. V was cut by 4 bases and J by 4 bases, with 13 bases left in between. The germline gives CDR1 MGHRA, CDR2 YSYEKL. This CDR3 is 14 amino acids long. The CDR3 loop is CASSREWPVETQYF. The CDR3, as DNA: TGCGCCAGCAGCCGAGAGTGGCCCGTAGAGACCCAGTACTTC.

V usage is TRBV11-2 and J usage is TRBJ2-3; D is perhaps TRBD1 or TRBD2 (5 bases each). Germline CDR1 SGHAT, CDR2 FQNNGV. The V gene lost 3 bases and the J gene lost 7 bases, with 8 bases spanning the gap. The CDR3 covers 12 residues. The CDR3 bases are TGTGCCAGCAGCTTCGAGGGGTATACGCAGTATTTT. As protein: CASSFEGYTQYF. The full variable domain, in which reference TRBV11-2 and TRBJ2-3 provide the parts outside the CDR3, is EAGVAQSPRYKIIEKRQSVAFWCNPISGHATLYWYQQILGQGPKLLIQFQNNGVVDDSQLPKDRFSAERLKGVDSTLKIQPAKLEDSAVYLCASSFEGYTQYFGPGTRLTVL.

The chain's CDR3 is CASSEGTASTDTQYF. In nucleotides, the CDR3 is TGTGCCAGCAGTGAGGGGACAGCTAGCACAGATACGCAGTATTTT. The V gene is TRBV6-1, the J gene TRBJ2-3; 7 nucleotides match TRBD1. The CDR3 covers 15 residues. CDR1 is MNHNS, CDR2 SASEGT, per germline. The V and J ends lost 3 bases and 0 bases, in that order; junction bases with no gene match: 3.

The chain is built from TRBV10-3 and TRBJ1-2; D remains unclear. Per germline, CDR1 ENHRY and CDR2 SYGVKD. V was clipped by 7 bases and J by 0 bases, with 9 bases between them. The CDR3 runs to 13 residues. The CDR3 sequence: CAITPAANYGYTF. CDR3 in DNA: TGTGCCATCACCCCGGCGGCTAACTATGGCTACACCTTC.